This T cell receptor beta chain was recovered during a study of T cells in localized non-small cell lung cancer. Findings of the study overall: Adjacent lung held a median 57 of the top 100 tumor clones. Exceeding tumor, uninvolved adjacent lung had the highest T cell clonality. Only one tumor region went through sequencing, so heterogeneity may still be there. Longer survival (overall) was linked to higher T cell density in blood.

Germline CDR1 MNHEY, CDR2 SVGAGI. CDR3 size: 12 residues. The V gene lost 8 bases and the J gene lost 4 bases, with 9 bases spanning the gap. Repertoires were generated with immunoSEQ multiplex PCR, while TCRdb's copy carries only in-frame clones and drops some. Of 25,000 to 30,000 clones listed, roughly four fifths are singletons. With regard to this clone: The antigen remains unidentified.

V usage is TRBV6-5 and J usage is TRBJ2-1, with a possible D match to TRBD2 (5 bases). This sequence was found in a man aged 40 to 70 with stage III lung adenocarcinoma. This specimen consisted of peripheral blood mononuclear cells, obtained before any cancer treatment. In nucleotides, the CDR3 is TGTGCCAGCGGGAGTTCGTACAATGAGCAGTTCTTC. Translating gives CASGSSYNEQFF.